The 13 T cell receptor beta chains in this list originate from one sample, sequenced in a study of beta chain features in type 1 diabetes (dated by TCRdb to the late 2010s). Library preparation was by the immunoSEQ multiplex PCR assay. The entire amount of isolated RNA was reverse transcribed using the High Capacity cDNA Reverse Transcription Kit, so the sequenced TCRB transcripts were expressed ones. TCRdb provides this immuneACCESS table in a form limited to in-frame rearrangements. Some clones are lacking; in checked studies, under half of them reflect an unresolved V gene, and why the rest are absent is not known. A total of about 160,000 clones appear in this sample, approximately 9% of them only once. The top ten constitute over 2% of the sample. Sample: central memory CD4+ T cells from blood. Receptors were obtained from a woman younger than 30 in good health.

This clone has more than one count but fewer than ten. CDR3 DNA: TGTGCCAGCTCACCTCGCGGGGAGGAGACCCAGTACTTC. This sequence encodes CASSPRGEETQYF. The J gene is TRBJ2-5, the V gene TRBV18; D might be TRBD2 (6 bases). CDR1 and CDR2 (germline): KGHSH, LQKENI. Trimming stripped 3 bases from V and 5 bases from J, with 10 bases between. The CDR3 spans 13 residues.

This chain links TRBV5-1 with TRBJ2-2; TRBD2 aligns across 10 bases. After removal of 4 bases from V and 5 bases from J, the junction contained 8 bases not matched to a gene. Germline values: CDR1 SGHRS, CDR2 YFSETQ. This CDR3 comprises 16 residues. The CDR3, as DNA: TGCGCCAGCAGCGCCTCTAGCGGGAGAGGAACCGGGGAGCTGTTTTTT. The encoded protein is CASSASSGRGTGELFF.

This clone was detected a few times. The gene calls are TRBV19 and TRBJ2-5, with 12 bases aligning to TRBD1. The CDR3 is 15 residues long. Germline V gene lookup returns CDR1 LNHDA and CDR2 SQIVND (reference sequence). V lost 6 bases and J lost 5; bases outside the gene matches: 7. CDR3 protein: CASRPGQGAWETQYF. The CDR3 nucleotides are TGTGCCAGTAGGCCGGGACAGGGGGCTTGGGAGACCCAGTACTTC. The variable domain in full, with the rest retrieved from reference TRBV19 and TRBJ2-5, is DGGITQSPKYLFRKEGQNVTLSCEQNLNHDAMYWYRQDPGQGLRLIYYSQIVNDFQKGDIAEGYSVSREKKESFPLTVTSAQKNPTAFYLCASRPGQGAWETQYFGPGTRLLVL.

This clone was detected ten times or more. This chain links TRBV5-1 with TRBJ2-7, with a tentative D call TRBD2 (5 bases). With 7 bases removed from V and 3 bases from J, the gap between germline ends came to 17 bases. The CDR3 is made up of 14 amino acids. Germline CDR1 SGHRS, CDR2 YFSETQ. DNA for the CDR3: TGCGCCAGCGCCCTTGGAGGTTCTGACTACGAGCAGTACTTC. Translating it yields CASALGGSDYEQYF.

This clone was seen a handful of times. This chain uses TRBV11-2 with TRBJ2-5; D may be TRBD2 (6 bases). Germline assignment: CDR1 SGHAT and CDR2 FQNNGV. CDR3 length equals 14 residues. The V gene lost 5 bases and the J gene lost 5 bases, with 15 bases spanning the gap. The CDR3 bases are TGTGCCAGCAGCCTCGGACTAATAAGCGAGACCCAGTACTTC. Translated, it gives CASSLGLISETQYF.

This clone has just a few counts. The chain employs TRBV6-5 and TRBJ2-3, with a weak D call TRBD1 (6 bases). V dropped 7 bases and J dropped 3 bases, with 14 bases sitting between them. Per the germline V gene, CDR1 is MNHEY and CDR2 is SVGAGI. This CDR3 contains 14 residues. The CDR3 reads CASNPSGETDTQYF. CDR3 coding DNA: TGTGCCAGCAACCCATCAGGGGAAACAGATACGCAGTATTTT.

To note about this clone: This same CDR3 is encoded by further DNA sequences in the sample. This rearrangement joins TRBV5-4 to TRBJ2-1, with a weak D call TRBD1 (6 bases). The CDR3 consists of 13 residues. V lost 0 bases and J 7 bases, leaving 8 bases between the germline ends. Germline V gene data show CDR1 as SGHNT and CDR2 as YYREEE (reference sequence). The CDR3 loop is CASSLVGGNEQFF. CDR3 nucleotides: TGTGCCAGCAGCTTGGTAGGGGGTAATGAGCAGTTCTTC.

This clone was picked up many times. The chain is built from TRBV11-1 and TRBJ2-7, with 9 positions matching TRBD1. J lost 0 bases, V lost 5 bases, and 5 bases had no gene match. The CDR3 sequence is 15 residues long. Germline V lookup: CDR1 SGHAT, CDR2 FQDESV (reference sequence). CDR3 sequence: CASSPGQGGSYEQYF. As DNA, the CDR3 is TGTGCCAGCAGCCCGGGACAGGGTGGCTCCTACGAGCAGTACTTC.

This clone has a handful of counts. The chain joins TRBV5-8 to TRBJ2-7; D is perhaps TRBD1 (6 bases). This CDR3 has 15 amino acids. The germline CDR1 and CDR2 sequences are SGHTS and YDEGEE. The ends were cut back, 5 bases at V and 1 base at J, with 16 bases in the middle. The CDR3 spells CASRLTGWPSYEQYF. The DNA for the CDR3 is TGTGCCAGCAGGCTGACAGGTTGGCCATCCTACGAGCAGTACTTC.

There are a few counts of this clone. The chain carries TRBV11-2 and TRBJ2-3, with 7 positions matching TRBD2. V lost 2 bases and J lost 5; bases outside the gene matches: 16. The CDR3 is made up of 18 amino acids. Germline V gene sequence: CDR1 SGHAT, CDR2 FQNNGV. The DNA of the CDR3 is TGTGCCAGCAGCTTACACCTCCCTGGGGCGGGAGTTCTAGATACGCAGTATTTT. It specifies CASSLHLPGAGVLDTQYF.

This clone occurred a few times. V is TRBV5-1 and J is TRBJ1-1, with no clear D. CDR1 is SGHRS and CDR2 is YFSETQ in the germline V gene. The CDR3 length is 13 residues. V was cut by 4 bases and J by 3 bases, with 10 bases left in between. CDR3 sequence: CASSLTKDTEAFF. The CDR3 nucleotides are TGCGCCAGCAGCCTGACTAAGGACACTGAAGCTTTCTTT.

This clone appeared a few times. CDR3 amino acids: CASSLTSGRGGAWENIQYF. The CDR3, as DNA: TGTGCCAGCAGCTTGACTAGCGGGAGAGGGGGCGCGTGGGAAAACATTCAGTACTTC. This rearrangement joins TRBV7-9 to TRBJ2-4; TRBD2 matches 12 bases. Losses at the gene ends were 3 bases for V and 5 bases for J; bases not matched to a gene: 14. CDR1 SEHNR and CDR2 FQNEAQ come from the germline V gene (reference sequence). The CDR3 spans 19 residues.

This clone was counted at least ten times. V and J are TRBV14 and TRBJ2-7; 8 bases match TRBD2. J lost 1 base, V lost 4 bases, and 6 bases had no gene match. Germline loops: CDR1 SGHDN, CDR2 FVKESK. This CDR3 is 15 amino acids long. CDR3 sequence reads: CASSPRAGVSYEQYF. The CDR3 DNA sequence: TGTGCCAGCAGCCCAAGAGCGGGAGTTTCCTACGAGCAGTACTTC.